This TCR beta chain was recorded in a study of blood T cell repertoires in COVID-19. Trimming removed 4 bases from V and 4 bases from J, with 17 bases in between. This CDR3 comprises 15 residues. Germline loops: CDR1 MNHEY, CDR2 SVGAGI. Original analysis: Amplification with reference gene primers provided the estimates of nucleated cell counts. The assay was immunoSEQ multiplex PCR, and TCRdb's table has in-frame clones only and misses some. V, J and clone size are those of that table, while D and trimming were read from the DNA. The data contain approximately 200,000 clones, approximately 75% of them seen just once; the ten biggest clones take up around a tenth.

The sequence derives from a man aged 40-55 years who had recovered from COVID-19. Sample: PBMCs or T cells enriched from blood (not recorded which). The chain joins TRBV6-5 to TRBJ2-7; a weak D match, TRBD1 (5 bases). CDR3 residues: CASSSGTPGHYEQYF. CDR3 nucleotides: TGTGCCAGCAGTTCGGGCACCCCAGGGCATTACGAGCAGTACTTC.